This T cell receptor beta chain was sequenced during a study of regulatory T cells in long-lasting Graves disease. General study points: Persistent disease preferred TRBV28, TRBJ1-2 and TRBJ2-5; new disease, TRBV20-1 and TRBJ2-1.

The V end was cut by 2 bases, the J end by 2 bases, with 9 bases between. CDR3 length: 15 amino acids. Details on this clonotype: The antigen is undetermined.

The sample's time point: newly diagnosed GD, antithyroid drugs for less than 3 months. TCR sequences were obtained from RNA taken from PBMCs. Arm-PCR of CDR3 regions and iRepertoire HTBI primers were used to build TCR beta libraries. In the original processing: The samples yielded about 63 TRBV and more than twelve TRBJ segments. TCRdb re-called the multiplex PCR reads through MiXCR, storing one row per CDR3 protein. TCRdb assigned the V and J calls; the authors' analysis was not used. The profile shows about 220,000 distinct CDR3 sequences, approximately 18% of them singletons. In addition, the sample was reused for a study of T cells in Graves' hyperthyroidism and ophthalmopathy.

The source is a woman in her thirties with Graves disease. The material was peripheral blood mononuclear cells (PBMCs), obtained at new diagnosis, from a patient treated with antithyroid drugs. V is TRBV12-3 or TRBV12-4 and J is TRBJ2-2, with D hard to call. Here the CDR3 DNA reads TGTGCCAGCAGTTTATTAGGCGGTAACACCGGGGAGCTGTTTTTT. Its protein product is CASSLLGGNTGELFF.